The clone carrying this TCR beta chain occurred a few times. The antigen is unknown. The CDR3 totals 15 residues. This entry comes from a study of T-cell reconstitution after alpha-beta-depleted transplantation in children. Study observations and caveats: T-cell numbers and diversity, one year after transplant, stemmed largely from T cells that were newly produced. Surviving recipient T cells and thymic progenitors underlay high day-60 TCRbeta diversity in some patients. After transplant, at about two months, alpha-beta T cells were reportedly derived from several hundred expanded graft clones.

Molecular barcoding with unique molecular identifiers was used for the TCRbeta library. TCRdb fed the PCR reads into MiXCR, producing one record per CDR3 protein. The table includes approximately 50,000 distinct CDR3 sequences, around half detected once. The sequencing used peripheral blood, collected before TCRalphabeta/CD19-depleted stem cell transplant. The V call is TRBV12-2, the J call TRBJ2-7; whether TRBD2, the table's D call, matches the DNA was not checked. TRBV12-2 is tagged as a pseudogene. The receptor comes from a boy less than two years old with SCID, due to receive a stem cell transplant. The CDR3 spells CASRPTRRMIYEQYF. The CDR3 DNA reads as TGTGCAAGTCGCCCCACCCGACGGATGATCTACGAGCAGTACTTC.